Shown below are 21 T cell receptor beta chains from a single sample sequenced in a study of response to subunit inactivated influenza vaccine. TCRdb itself ran the RT-PCR reads through MiXCR, one entry per CDR3 protein. The profile shows 750,000 to 850,000 distinct CDR3 sequences, roughly 20% of them singletons. The material was PBMCs from blood, obtained 5 to 6 days after vaccination. Receptors were obtained from a man over 45 who received an inactivated influenza vaccine.

The V gene is TRBV6-1, the J gene TRBJ2-1; 14 positions agree with TRBD2. This CDR3 contains 14 residues. J was trimmed by 10 bases and V by 7 bases; bases with no gene match: 6. Germline V gives CDR1 MNHNS, CDR2 SASEGT. The CDR3 here is CASTGLAGVGEQFF. CDR3 sequence (DNA): TGTGCCAGCACGGGACTAGCGGGAGTTGGCGAGCAGTTCTTC.

The rearrangement uses TRBV6-5 and TRBJ1-4, with no clear D. V was pared by 0 bases and J by 8 bases, with 16 bases between. This CDR3 region has 16 residues. Germline V gene sequence: CDR1 MNHEY, CDR2 SVGAGI. The CDR3 reads CASSYSAAGGNEKLFF. The CDR3 DNA sequence: TGTGCCAGCAGTTACTCGGCGGCGGGCGGCAACGAAAAACTGTTTTTT.

This clonotype was observed a few times. The genes are TRBV11-3 and TRBJ2-7, with TRBD2 matching over 8 bases. The CDR3 covers 14 residues. Per the germline V gene, CDR1 is SGHNT and CDR2 is YENEEA. The J segment lost 3 bases and the V segment lost 4 bases, leaving 5 bases of the junction unmatched. The CDR3 sequence is CASSSGLEGYEQYF. The CDR3 DNA reads as TGTGCCAGCAGCTCGGGACTAGAGGGCTACGAGCAGTACTTC.

The CDR3 is CASSQVQGVKQAQYF. In nucleotides, the CDR3 is TGTGCCAGCAGCCAAGTTCAGGGGGTTAAACAAGCGCAGTATTTT. The V and J genes are TRBV14 and TRBJ2-3; the match to TRBD1 covers 7 bases. The CDR3 loop spans 15 amino acids. The ends lost 1 base at V and 10 bases at J; junction bases unmatched: 11. Germline V gene data show CDR1 as SGHDN and CDR2 as FVKESK.

This clonotype was counted a few times. The chain couples TRBV25-1 to TRBJ1-1; D is ambiguous. Per germline, CDR1 MGHDK and CDR2 SYGVNS. The CDR3 spans 14 residues. The V end was cut by 0 bases, the J end by 1 base, with 6 bases between. The CDR3 is CASSEYNPNTEAFF. The CDR3 nucleotides read TGTGCCAGCAGTGAATACAATCCGAACACTGAAGCTTTCTTT.

In its sample, this clonotype was seen a few times. The rearrangement links TRBV7-9 to TRBJ1-2; 7 bases fit TRBD1. The V and J ends lost 1 base and 4 bases, in that order; junction bases with no gene match: 6. CDR1 is SEHNR and CDR2 is FQNEAQ in the germline V gene (reference sequence). The CDR3 sequence is 15 residues long. CDR3 amino acids: CASSLVGGGSYGYTF. CDR3 in DNA: TGTGCCAGCAGCTTAGTAGGAGGGGGCAGCTATGGCTACACCTTC.

J is TRBJ2-3 and V is TRBV29-1; D uncertain. Germline V CDR1 and CDR2: SQVTM, ANQGSEA. V was pared by 0 bases and J by 2 bases, with 18 bases between. The CDR3 has 17 amino acids. The CDR3 DNA follows: TGCAGCGTTGAAGACTACACGACCGGCCAATACACAGATACGCAGTATTTT. This codes for CSVEDYTTGQYTDTQYF.

The J gene is TRBJ1-1, the V gene TRBV29-1; a possible D gene is TRBD1 (5 bases). Germline CDR1 and CDR2: SQVTM and ANQGSEA. V lost 3 bases, J lost 1 base, and 15 bases lay in between. The CDR3 contains 15 residues. CDR3 in amino acids: CSVDFSQGRNTEAFF. The CDR3 DNA follows: TGCAGCGTTGACTTCAGTCAGGGTAGGAACACTGAAGCTTTCTTT.

This clonotype was observed a few times. This chain uses TRBV2 with TRBJ1-2; no firm D call. The germline CDR1 and CDR2 sequences are SNHLY and FYNNEI. CDR3 length equals 15 residues. Trimming removed 1 base from V and 4 bases from J, with 13 bases in between. As DNA, the CDR3 is TGTGCCAGCAGTGAAGAGCCCCTCACGGGCTATGGCTACACCTTC. This encodes CASSEEPLTGYGYTF. Drawing the rest from reference TRBV2 and TRBJ1-2, the complete variable domain is EPEVTQTPSHQVTQMGQEVILRCVPISNHLYFYWYRQILGQKVEFLVSFYNNEISEKSEIFDDQFSVERPDGSNFTLKIRSTKLEDSAMYFCASSEEPLTGYGYTFGSGTRLTVV.

CDR3 protein: CASVVTDTQYF. In DNA, the CDR3 is TGTGCCAGCGTAGTCACAGATACGCAGTATTTT. The genes are TRBV12-3 or TRBV12-4 and TRBJ2-3; unclear D gene. V was trimmed by 8 bases and J by 2 bases, leaving 5 bases between them. The CDR3 contains 11 residues.

This chain connects TRBV6-1 to TRBJ1-4; no definite D call. Germline-derived CDR1 and CDR2 are MNHNS and SASEGT. The CDR3 covers 13 residues. The germline V and J ends were trimmed by 4 bases and 3 bases, with 6 bases remaining between them. CDR3 in DNA: TGTGCCAGCAGTGCCCAGCCTAATGAAAAACTGTTTTTT. Translated: CASSAQPNEKLFF.

This chain links TRBV4-2 with TRBJ1-5, with D unresolved. The CDR3 has 15 residues. V shed 0 bases and J shed 7 bases, with 13 bases lying between them. The germline V gene has CDR1 LGHNA and CDR2 YNFKEQ. The CDR3 bases are TGTGCCAGCAGCCAAGAGATTCGGGCCGAGCAGCCCCAGCATTTT. This encodes CASSQEIRAEQPQHF.

The chain links TRBV7-9 to TRBJ2-7; maybe TRBD2 (5 bases). This CDR3 has 13 amino acids. With 8 bases removed from V and 2 bases from J, the gap between germline ends came to 13 bases. The germline CDR1 and CDR2 sequences are SEHNR and FQNEAQ (reference sequence). The CDR3 here is CASGLSLTYEQYF. The CDR3 DNA sequence: TGTGCCAGCGGACTTTCACTAACCTACGAGCAGTACTTC.

This clonotype was detected a few times. This may be a read error: a much more frequent sequence differs by one nucleotide. The V call is TRBV7-6, the J call TRBJ2-1, with D perhaps matching TRBD2 (7 bases). This CDR3 region has 15 residues. Germline V gene lookup returns CDR1 SGHVS and CDR2 FNYEAQ. Trimming removed 0 bases from V and 6 bases from J, with 12 bases in between. The CDR3 loop reads CASSLAGGLSNEQFF. DNA of the CDR3: TGTGCCAGCAGCTTAGCGGGGGGGCTTTCCAATGAGCAGTTCTTC.

This clonotype was seen a few times. The chain is built from TRBV28 and TRBJ1-2, with 8 positions matching TRBD1. CDR1 is MDHEN and CDR2 is SYDVKM in the germline V gene. J was trimmed by 8 bases and V by 7 bases; bases with no gene match: 15. The CDR3 contains 15 residues. The CDR3 nucleotides read TGTGCCAGCACCCTAGGGACAGGAGCTGTGGGCGGCTACACCTTC. Amino acid sequence: CASTLGTGAVGGYTF.

This clonotype was seen a handful of times. The chain recombines TRBV5-1 with TRBJ2-1; 10 bases map to TRBD2. The CDR3 length is 17 residues. Germline V gene lookup returns CDR1 SGHRS and CDR2 YFSETQ. V was clipped by 0 bases and J by 2 bases; unmatched bases: 5. CDR3: CASSLEASGSTYNEQFF. The CDR3 region has the DNA TGCGCCAGCAGCTTGGAGGCTAGCGGGAGCACCTACAATGAGCAGTTCTTC.

This clonotype was observed a few times. V usage is TRBV6-2 or TRBV6-3 and J usage is TRBJ2-5, with 12 bases identical to TRBD2. Germline lookup yields CDR1 MNHEY and CDR2 SVGEGT. J gave up 5 bases and V 6 bases, and 13 bases lay outside the gene matches. The CDR3 extends over 17 amino acids. The CDR3: CASSRGSTSGRLETQYF. CDR3 sequence (DNA): TGTGCCAGCAGCCGTGGTTCGACTAGCGGGAGATTGGAGACCCAGTACTTC.

This sequence joins TRBV7-9 and TRBJ1-3; D is unresolved. Germline V gene lookup returns CDR1 SEHNR and CDR2 FQNEAQ (reference sequence). The CDR3 loop spans 12 amino acids. Trimming cost V 4 bases and J 8 bases, with 9 bases left between them. CDR3 sequence reads: CASSYGRDTIYF. The CDR3 DNA follows: TGTGCCAGCAGCTATGGGAGGGACACCATATATTTT. The whole variable domain, remainder taken from reference TRBV7-9 and TRBJ1-3, is DTGVSQNPRHKITKRGQNVTFRCDPISEHNRLYWYRQTLGQGPEFLTYFQNEAQLEKSRLLSDRFSAERPKGSFSTLEIQRTEQGDSAMYLCASSYGRDTIYFGEGSWLTVV.

The chain employs TRBV5-1 and TRBJ2-7; D is uncertain. The germline CDR1 and CDR2 sequences are SGHRS and YFSETQ. V shed 3 bases and J shed 0 bases, with 7 bases lying between them. The CDR3 length is 13 residues. As DNA, the CDR3 is TGCGCCAGCAGCTCACGGACCTCCTACGAGCAGTACTTC. It yields the protein CASSSRTSYEQYF.

The sample holds a few counts of this clonotype. This rearrangement joins TRBV29-1 to TRBJ2-1; 8 bases map to TRBD2. This CDR3 is 14 amino acids long. Germline trimming cut 4 bases from V and 5 bases from J; bases unmatched to any gene: 7. CDR1 is SQVTM and CDR2 is ANQGSEA in the germline V gene. CDR3 sequence reads: CSVAPAGVDNEQFF. CDR3 DNA: TGCAGCGTTGCCCCAGCGGGAGTGGACAATGAGCAGTTCTTC.

A note on this clonotype: One base away lies a much larger clone, so this may be a sequencing read error. V usage is TRBV5-5 and J usage is TRBJ2-7, with 8 bases identical to TRBD2. The CDR3 consists of 14 residues. CDR1 and CDR2 (germline): SGHKS, YYEKEE (reference sequence). CDR3 nucleotides: TGTGCCAGCAGCATGGACGGGAGGGGTCTCGAGCACTACTTC. Translated, it gives CASSMDGRGLEHYF.